The 15 T cell receptor beta chains reported below all come from one sample, sequenced in a study of vaccination effects on CD4 cells after COVID-19. Antigen-specific CD4+ T cells were expanded with viral peptide pools in the ViraFEST assay before sequencing. Cells that had been cultured for about 10 days were the source of isolated CD4+ T cells. Vaccine recipients had no previous SARS-CoV-2 infection; their nucleocapsid antibodies were negative. Sequencing used immunoSEQ multiplex PCR; TCRdb keeps in-frame clones, though not all of them. Here the sample spans approximately 74,000 clones, approximately 75% being singletons. No antigen has been identified for these receptors. The material was CD4+ T cells from PBMCs cultured with HCoV-NL63 spike peptides, obtained before COVID-19 vaccination. These receptors all stem from a human donor who received a COVID-19 vaccine.

The gene calls are TRBV6-5 and TRBJ1-2; no clear D gene. Germline CDR1 MNHEY, CDR2 SVGAGI. Trimming pared 4 bases from V and 4 bases from J, leaving 13 bases between. This CDR3 has 14 amino acids. The CDR3 coding sequence is TGTGCCAGCAGTTCAAACCTCATTTCCTATGGCTACACCTTC. Translated: CASSSNLISYGYTF.

This chain links TRBV7-3 with TRBJ2-5, with 7 bases that match TRBD2. This CDR3 spans 15 amino acids. CDR1 and CDR2 from the germline V gene are SGHTA and FQGTGA. V dropped 2 bases and J dropped 2; count of bases not matched to a gene: 5. CDR3 DNA sequence: TGTGCCAGCAGCTTATCCGGGGGGAGGCAAGAGACCCAGTACTTC. It specifies CASSLSGGRQETQYF.

In its sample, this clone was seen a few times. The V and J genes are TRBV5-4 and TRBJ2-2; 10 bases agree with TRBD2. V was pared by 0 bases and J by 3 bases, with 5 bases of the junction left unmatched. Germline V gene lookup returns CDR1 SGHNT and CDR2 YYREEE (reference sequence). The CDR3 runs 17 residues. This chain's CDR3 is CASSLAGLAGDTGELFF. CDR3 nucleotides: TGTGCCAGCAGCTTGGCCGGCCTAGCGGGGGACACCGGGGAGCTGTTTTTT.

The chain links TRBV2 to TRBJ2-5; 7 bases are shared with TRBD1. After removal of 5 bases from V and 0 bases from J, the junction contained 3 bases not matched to a gene. The length of the CDR3 is 14 residues. Germline CDR1 SNHLY, CDR2 FYNNEI. The CDR3 sequence is CASSKGQNQETQYF. DNA of the CDR3: TGTGCCAGCAGTAAGGGACAGAACCAAGAGACCCAGTACTTC.

The V and J genes are TRBV3-1 (or the pseudogene TRBV3-2) and TRBJ1-1, with D possibly matching TRBD1 (6 bases). The V end lost 4 bases, the J end lost 7 bases, and 16 bases lay between the germline ends. Germline V CDR1 and CDR2: LGHDT, YNNKEL (reference sequence). The CDR3 runs to 14 residues. This CDR3 is CASSLVARGSEAFF. In DNA form, the CDR3 reads TGTGCCAGCAGCCTTGTCGCCAGGGGAAGTGAAGCTTTCTTT.

CDR3: CASTPNVGNTIYF. The CDR3 DNA sequence: TGTGCCAGCACCCCCAACGTCGGAAACACCATATATTTT. The J gene is TRBJ1-3, the V gene TRBV6-2 or TRBV6-3; D is undetermined. The V gene's germline CDR1 is MNHEY and CDR2 SVGEGT. CDR3 length: 13 residues. The V end lost 7 bases, the J end lost 4 bases, and 11 bases lay between the germline ends.

As DNA, the CDR3 is TGTGCCAGCAGTGAGTGGGTTACCTACACTGAAGCTTTCTTT. The encoded protein is CASSEWVTYTEAFF. This chain connects TRBV2 to TRBJ1-1; D uncertain. V lost 3 bases, J lost 3 bases, and 11 bases lay in between. This CDR3 has 14 residues. Germline CDR1 is SNHLY and CDR2 is FYNNEI.

This clone was seen more than once but under ten times. This chain connects TRBV4-1 to TRBJ2-2; D remains unclear. Germline CDR1 reads MGHRA; CDR2 reads YSYEKL. V dropped 0 bases and J dropped 5 bases, with 4 bases sitting between them. This CDR3 has 13 amino acids. The CDR3, as DNA: TGCGCCAGCAGCCAAGAATTAACCGGGGAGCTGTTTTTT. This translates into CASSQELTGELFF.

The chain uses TRBV14 and TRBJ2-1; 12 bases match TRBD2. With 0 bases clipped from V and 7 bases from J, the junction kept 7 bases outside the gene matches. CDR1 is SGHDN, CDR2 FVKESK, per germline. This CDR3 is 17 amino acids long. DNA of the CDR3: TGTGCCAGCAGCCAAGATATGGGACTAGCGGGTTGGAATGAGCAGTTCTTC. This codes for CASSQDMGLAGWNEQFF.

This chain links TRBV6-1 with TRBJ1-1; D may be TRBD1 (6 bases). Germline CDR1 MNHNS, CDR2 SASEGT. The V gene lost 2 bases and the J gene lost 11 bases, with 24 bases spanning the gap. The CDR3 runs 16 residues. CDR3 sequence: CASSEWEGVVFRGAFF. In DNA form, the CDR3 reads TGTGCCAGCAGTGAATGGGAGGGGGTGGTCTTTAGGGGGGCTTTCTTT.

This clone was found once. V and J are TRBV29-1 and TRBJ2-5, with TRBD1 as a possible D gene (6 bases). The CDR3 runs to 12 residues. Trimming removed 0 bases at V and 4 bases at J, with 6 bases between. Germline CDR1 reads SQVTM; CDR2 reads ANQGSEA. CDR3 DNA: TGCAGCGTTGAAGAAGGGGGAGAGACCCAGTACTTC. The encoded protein is CSVEEGGETQYF.

CDR3 bases: TGCGCCAGCAGTTTTTCGGGACTAGAGGAGACCCAGTACTTC. Translating it yields CASSFSGLEETQYF. The V call is TRBV10-2, the J call TRBJ2-5, with 8 bases that match TRBD2. The V gene end was trimmed by 5 bases and the J gene end by 5 bases; junction bases not matched to a gene: 7. The CDR3 consists of 14 residues. Germline CDR1 WSHSY, CDR2 SAAADI.

In its sample, this clone was seen once. The chain couples TRBV15 to TRBJ1-1; D is unresolved. Germline CDR1 and CDR2: LNHNV and YYDKDF (reference sequence). This CDR3 comprises 15 residues. The germline V and J ends were trimmed by 5 bases and 2 bases, with 15 bases remaining between them. CDR3 sequence reads: CATSFRDMDNTEAFF. In DNA, the CDR3 is TGTGCCACCAGCTTCCGCGACATGGACAACACTGAAGCTTTCTTT. Variable domain in full (rest from reference TRBV15 and TRBJ1-1): DAMVIQNPRYQVTQFGKPVTLSCSQTLNHNVMYWYQQKSSQAPKLLFHYYDKDFNNEADTPDNFQSRRPNTSFCFLDIRSPGLGDTAMYLCATSFRDMDNTEAFFGQGTRLTVV.

The chain carries TRBV6-5 and TRBJ2-5; no definite D call. V was clipped by 7 bases and J by 3 bases, with 6 bases between them. Germline V lookup: CDR1 MNHEY, CDR2 SVGAGI. The CDR3 contains 11 residues. CDR3 DNA: TGTGCCAGCACCAGAAAAGAGACCCAGTACTTC. It codes for CASTRKETQYF.

V usage is TRBV7-2 and J usage is TRBJ2-7, with 10 bases that match TRBD2. The CDR3 length is 16 residues. V was clipped by 1 base and J by 2 bases; unmatched bases: 5. Germline CDR1 is SGHTA and CDR2 is FQGNSA. The CDR3 reads CASSLGIAGGAYEQYV. The CDR3 DNA reads as TGTGCCAGCAGCTTAGGTATAGCGGGGGGCGCCTACGAGCAGTACGTC.